This is a list of T cell receptor beta chains from one sample in a study of control samples from healthy donors and cancer patients. Clones were read by immunoSEQ multiplex PCR, and TCRdb kept only the in-frame ones, dropping some. The sample records more than 45,000 clones, 80% to 95% being singletons. Sequencing was carried out using PBMCs. Source of these receptors: a man aged 30 to 45 with colorectal cancer. The conserved cysteine and the conserved F or W are not part of the CDR3 here.

>TRBJ2-3|TRBV7-2
ASSLAGLATDTQY
>TRBJ1-5|TRBV6-5
ASGTGVNQPQH
>TRBJ1-1|TRBV4-1
ASSQAPSGATEAF
>TRBJ1-1|TRBV27
ASSRNGIVGRALRTYIEAF
>TRBJ2-2|TRBV24-1
ATSDVGGAWTGELF
>TRBJ2-3|TRBV10-1
ASGSGRDSDTQY
>TRBJ1-2|TRBV12-3/TRBV12-4
ASSLTNYGYT
>TRBJ2-1|TRBV4-3
ASSQFIGGNEQF
>TRBJ1-6|TRBV6-2/TRBV6-3
ASSLVAVNSPLH
>TRBJ1-6|TRBV5-1
ASSLDRGIGSPLH
>TRBJ2-3|TRBV6-1
ASSEASGGGDTQY
>TRBJ2-2|TRBV13
ASSLGTGLSRSTGELF
>TRBJ1-1|TRBV7-2
ASSLEVRRSSEAF
>TRBJ1-5|TRBV5-1
ASSLSGDDQPQH
>TRBJ2-1|TRBV11-3
ASSSFSGEYNEQF
>TRBJ2-3|TRBV9
ASSETSGISTDTQY